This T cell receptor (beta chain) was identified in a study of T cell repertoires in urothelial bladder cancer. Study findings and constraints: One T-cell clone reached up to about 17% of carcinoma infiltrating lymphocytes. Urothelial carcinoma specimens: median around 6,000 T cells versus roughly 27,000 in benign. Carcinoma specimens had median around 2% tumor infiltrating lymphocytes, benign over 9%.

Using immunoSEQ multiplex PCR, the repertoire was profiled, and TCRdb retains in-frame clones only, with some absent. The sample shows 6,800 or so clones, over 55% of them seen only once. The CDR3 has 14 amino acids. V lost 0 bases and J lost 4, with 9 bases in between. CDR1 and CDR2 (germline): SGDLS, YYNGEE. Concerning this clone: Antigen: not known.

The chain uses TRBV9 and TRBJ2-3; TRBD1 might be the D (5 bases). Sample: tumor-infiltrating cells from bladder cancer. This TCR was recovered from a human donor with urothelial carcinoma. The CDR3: CASSVDRLADTQYF. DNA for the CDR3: TGTGCCAGCAGCGTAGACAGGTTAGCAGATACGCAGTATTTT.